The present T cell receptor beta chain was sequenced within a study of shared clonotypes between healthy human individuals. Study overall: Researchers assigned three CD4 naive, three CD4 memory, two CD8 naive and one CD8 memory plate to each donor. Study conclusions and caveats: A handful of donors had 4% to 6.5% of their naive CD4 clonotypes in common.

V was trimmed by 4 bases and J by 5 bases, leaving 13 bases between them. Looked up from germline, CDR1 is MNHEY and CDR2 is SVGAGI. This CDR3 spans 14 amino acids. As defined, naive CD8 cells were CD45RO-negative and positively selected for CCR7, with terminally differentiated effector memory CD45RA+ cells excluded. As concerns this clone: What it binds is unknown.

Libraries were prepared by immunoSEQ multiplex PCR; TCRdb keeps only in-frame clonotypes and omits some of them. The sample records under 700,000 clones, roughly 95% being singletons. The receptor was derived from a woman between 25 and 40 years old in good health. The specimen was naive CD8+ T cells sorted from blood. V is TRBV6-5 and J is TRBJ2-3; tentatively, D is TRBD1 (7 bases). The CDR3 spells CASSSGGQGDTQYF. CDR3 nucleotide sequence: TGTGCCAGCAGTTCAGGGGGGCAAGGAGATACGCAGTATTTT.